The 23 T cell receptor beta chains reported below all come from one sample, sequenced in a study of graft-versus-host responses after intestinal transplantation. TCRdb keeps only in-frame clones here, not all; method: immunoSEQ multiplex PCR. The data contain over 75,000 clones, roughly 90% of them singletons. No cognate antigen is known for these TCRs. The specimen comprised unstimulated CD8+ T cells sorted from spleen or lymph node cells, sampled before transplant. The source is a human donor who was the organ donor for an intestinal transplant.

The chain carries TRBV7-9 and TRBJ1-2; TRBD1 is a possible D gene (6 bases). This CDR3 has 15 residues. CDR1 is SEHNR and CDR2 is FQNEAQ in the germline V gene (reference sequence). Trimming took off 1 base at V and 1 base at J, with 10 bases between the two ends. CDR3 nucleotides: TGTGCCAGCAGCTTAGGGCCGACAGGTAACTATGGCTACACCTTC. Amino acids: CASSLGPTGNYGYTF.

This clone was seen a single time. The rearrangement joins TRBV6-4 to TRBJ1-2; TRBD1 matches at 8 bases. This CDR3 has 15 residues. Germline lookup yields CDR1 MRHNA and CDR2 SNTAGT. The V segment lost 0 bases and the J segment 4 bases; nucleotides outside the gene matches: 4. CDR3 in DNA: TGTGCCAGCAGTGACTCCCTGGACAGGGTCTATGGCTACACCTTC. Translation gives CASSDSLDRVYGYTF.

This chain connects TRBV27 to TRBJ2-7, with D tentatively TRBD2 (5 bases). The germline V and J ends were trimmed by 1 base and 3 bases, with 13 bases remaining between them. The CDR3 totals 15 residues. CDR1 and CDR2 from the germline V gene are MNHEY and SMNVEV (reference sequence). CDR3 residues: CASSLFNGENYEQYF. Written as DNA, the CDR3 is TGTGCCAGCAGTTTATTCAACGGGGAGAACTACGAGCAGTACTTC.

The genes are TRBV29-1 and TRBJ2-7; TRBD2 agrees at 12 bases. CDR1 SQVTM and CDR2 ANQGSEA come from the germline V gene. J lost 2 bases, V lost 6 bases, and 5 bases had no gene match. This CDR3 contains 14 residues. The CDR3 is CSVRTSGTPYEQYF. In DNA form, the CDR3 reads TGCAGCGTGCGGACTAGCGGGACCCCCTACGAGCAGTACTTC.

This clone has a single count. V and J are TRBV4-2 and TRBJ2-7, with 7 bases matching TRBD2. Germline CDR1 reads LGHNA; CDR2 reads YNFKEQ. The CDR3 has 14 residues. Trimming at V came to 3 bases and at J to 2 bases, leaving 4 bases not matched to a gene. The DNA for the CDR3 is TGTGCCAGCAGCCAGGGACTAAGAACCTACGAGCAGTACTTC. This encodes CASSQGLRTYEQYF.

CDR3 sequence (DNA): TGTGCCAGCAGCTTGTTTTTAAAGGGGGATGAGCAGTTCTTC. It yields the protein CASSLFLKGDEQFF. This rearrangement joins TRBV5-6 to TRBJ2-1, with TRBD1 as a possible D gene (6 bases). Germline assignment: CDR1 SGHDT and CDR2 YYEEEE. V lost 1 base and J lost 8, with 13 bases in between. This CDR3 comprises 14 residues.

The chain employs TRBV7-3 and TRBJ1-1; 8 bases fit TRBD1. V trimming: 5 bases; J trimming: 4 bases; junction bases outside the gene matches: 6. CDR1 is SGHTA and CDR2 is FQGTGA in the germline V gene. The CDR3 spans 14 residues. The CDR3 loop reads CASSLGQGSTEAFF. Here the CDR3 DNA reads TGTGCCAGCAGCCTAGGACAGGGAAGCACTGAAGCTTTCTTT.

The chain combines TRBV5-6 with TRBJ1-1; D call uncertain. V lost 0 bases to trimming and J lost 1 base, with 19 bases between them. The germline V gene encodes CDR1 SGHDT and CDR2 YYEEEE. The CDR3 has 18 amino acids. The CDR3 loop is CASSLGLRGSDGNTEAFF. Here the CDR3 DNA reads TGTGCCAGCAGCTTGGGGTTACGGGGTTCGGATGGGAACACTGAAGCTTTCTTT.

The chain joins TRBV6-5 to TRBJ2-7; TRBD1 matches 7 bases. V lost 7 bases, J lost 3 bases, and 12 bases stayed unmatched. Germline CDR1 and CDR2: MNHEY and SVGAGI. The CDR3 extends over 15 amino acids. CDR3 DNA: TGTGCCAGCACCCGAGGAGAGGGGGCATTCTACGAGCAGTACTTC. Translated, it gives CASTRGEGAFYEQYF.

A single count supports this clone. The V and J genes are TRBV30 and TRBJ2-1, with 9 bases matching TRBD1. This CDR3 region has 11 residues. CDR1 is GTSNPN, CDR2 SVGIG, per germline (reference sequence). V lost 5 bases, J lost 9 bases, and 2 bases stayed unmatched. CDR3 DNA: TGTGCCTGGGGACAGGGGAGTGAGCAGTTCTTC. Translating it yields CAWGQGSEQFF. The complete variable domain, with remaining parts taken from reference TRBV30 and TRBJ2-1, reads SQTIHQWPATLVQPVGSPLSLECTVEGTSNPNLYWYRQAAGRGLQLLFYSVGIGQISSEVPQNLSASRPQDRQFILSSKKLLLSDSGFYLCAWGQGSEQFFGPGTRLTVL.

J is TRBJ2-3 and V is TRBV15; maybe TRBD1 (6 bases). The CDR3 contains 14 residues. Trimming removed 0 bases at V and 6 bases at J, with 10 bases between. CDR1 is LNHNV, CDR2 YYDKDF, per germline (reference sequence). The CDR3 spells CATSRDLRGDTQYF. CDR3 nucleotides: TGTGCCACCAGCAGAGATCTGAGGGGGGATACGCAGTATTTT.

The V gene is TRBV4-1, the J gene TRBJ2-4, with D maybe TRBD1 (6 bases). The CDR3 consists of 16 residues. The germline V gene encodes CDR1 MGHRA and CDR2 YSYEKL. Between the trimmed V and J ends, which lost 2 bases and 1 base, there was a span of 12 bases. CDR3 DNA: TGCGCCAGCAGCCAACCTATCCAGGGGGCCAAAAACATTCAGTACTTC. Translating gives CASSQPIQGAKNIQYF.

J is TRBJ1-1 and V is TRBV13, with D unresolved. There are 15 residues in the CDR3. Trimming removed 1 base from V and 1 base from J, with 10 bases in between. Germline V gene lookup returns CDR1 PRHDT and CDR2 FYEKMQ (reference sequence). The CDR3: CASSLVGSPNTEAFF. The CDR3 DNA reads TGTGCCAGCAGCTTAGTGGGCAGTCCGAACACTGAAGCTTTCTTT.

This clone was detected once. The chain links TRBV5-4 to TRBJ2-1; possibly TRBD2 for D (5 bases). The CDR3 sequence is 14 residues long. Trimming removed 4 bases from V and 7 bases from J, with 15 bases in between. Germline CDR1 and CDR2: SGHNT and YYREEE (reference sequence). CDR3 loop: CASSPYGPGNEQFF. DNA for the CDR3: TGTGCCAGCAGCCCGTATGGGCCGGGGAATGAGCAGTTCTTC.

This rearrangement joins TRBV11-2 to TRBJ2-1; D is undetermined. The CDR3 is 17 amino acids. Germline V CDR1 and CDR2: SGHAT, FQNNGV. The V end lost 5 bases, the J end lost 4 bases, and 21 bases lay between the germline ends. CDR3: CASSGDVLPWSYNEQFF. CDR3 DNA sequence: TGTGCCAGCAGCGGAGACGTCCTCCCCTGGAGTTACAATGAGCAGTTCTTC.

The chain employs TRBV5-4 and TRBJ2-3; 9 nucleotides line up with TRBD2. Germline CDR1 reads SGHNT; CDR2 reads YYREEE (reference sequence). V was clipped by 0 bases and J by 0 bases; unmatched bases: 11. The CDR3 has 19 residues. The CDR3 protein is CASSLGTVIAGDSTDTQYF. The CDR3 DNA follows: TGTGCCAGCAGCTTGGGGACTGTAATAGCGGGGGATAGCACAGATACGCAGTATTTT.

V and J are TRBV2 and TRBJ2-3, with TRBD2 matching 10 bases. The length of the CDR3 is 15 residues. The V gene end was trimmed by 2 bases and the J gene end by 3 bases; junction bases not matched to a gene: 2. Germline assignment: CDR1 SNHLY and CDR2 FYNNEI. For the CDR3, the DNA is TGTGCCAGCAGTGAACTAGCGGGAGTAACAGATACGCAGTATTTT. The encoded protein is CASSELAGVTDTQYF.

The V call is TRBV6-5, the J call TRBJ2-1, with 9 bases identical to TRBD2. V was clipped by 4 bases and J by 5 bases; unmatched bases: 3. The CDR3 runs 14 residues. Germline V gene data show CDR1 as MNHEY and CDR2 as SVGAGI. The CDR3, as DNA: TGTGCCAGCAGTTCCGCGGGGGGGCACAATGAGCAGTTCTTC. This gives the protein CASSSAGGHNEQFF.

V and J are TRBV30 and TRBJ2-1; possible D gene TRBD1, 5 bases. V lost 5 bases, J lost 3 bases, and 14 bases lay in between. This CDR3 spans 14 amino acids. Germline CDR1 reads GTSNPN; CDR2 reads SVGIG (reference sequence). The CDR3 protein is CAWVPDSFYNEQFF. The CDR3 nucleotides read TGTGCCTGGGTACCCGACAGCTTCTACAATGAGCAGTTCTTC.

The J gene is TRBJ2-5, the V gene TRBV4-1; D may be TRBD2 (5 bases). V was trimmed by 2 bases and J by 4 bases, leaving 8 bases between them. CDR1 and CDR2 from the germline V gene are MGHRA and YSYEKL. The CDR3 is 13 residues long. The CDR3 coding sequence is TGCGCCAGCAGCCAACCCCGGGGAGAGACCCAGTACTTC. As protein: CASSQPRGETQYF.

This clone was observed once. The chain combines TRBV15 with TRBJ2-3; D may be TRBD2 (6 bases). The CDR3 runs 16 residues. Germline V gives CDR1 LNHNV, CDR2 YYDKDF (reference sequence). Trimming removed 0 bases from V and 2 bases from J, with 12 bases in between. CDR3 nucleotide sequence: TGTGCCACCAGCAGAGATAGAGCGGGTTCCACAGATACGCAGTATTTT. It is translated as CATSRDRAGSTDTQYF.

The rearrangement joins TRBV28 to TRBJ2-7, with D tentatively TRBD2 (6 bases). CDR1 and CDR2 (germline): MDHEN, SYDVKM. Trimming pared 8 bases from V and 2 bases from J, leaving 19 bases between. The CDR3 runs to 15 residues. The CDR3 DNA is TGTGCCAGCGCTCGGAGGCCTAGCGAAGCCTACGAGCAGTACTTC. It encodes CASARRPSEAYEQYF.

V is TRBV28 and J is TRBJ1-1; perhaps TRBD1 as D (6 bases). The CDR3 length is 16 residues. Germline V gene lookup returns CDR1 MDHEN and CDR2 SYDVKM. V was pared by 3 bases and J by 3 bases, with 17 bases between. CDR3 in DNA: TGTGCCAGCAGTTTGCCTCCTTACAGGGACGACACTGAAGCTTTCTTT. It specifies CASSLPPYRDDTEAFF.